These 22 T cell receptor beta chains share one sample of origin, sequenced in a study of T cells in Graves' hyperthyroidism and ophthalmopathy. Amplification targeted TCR beta CDR3 regions from RNA transcripts. A set of HTBI primers served as the primers for a first-round RT-PCR of the TCR CDR3. TCRdb re-analysed the multiplex PCR reads in MiXCR, keeping a single row per CDR3 protein. The table shows a few hundred thousand distinct CDR3 sequences, with about 20% occurring only once. The sample taken for sequencing was blood. The receptors were gathered from a man younger than 35 with Graves' hyperthyroidism.

This clonotype has ten or more counts. The chain uses TRBV4-1 and TRBJ2-5; 8 bases are a match to TRBD2. Per germline, CDR1 MGHRA and CDR2 YSYEKL. CDR3 length equals 17 residues. Losses at the gene ends were 4 bases for V and 2 bases for J; bases not matched to a gene: 12. In nucleotides, the CDR3 is TGCGCCAGCAGCCCGTCGGGCGGGGGGATAGGACAAGAGACCCAGTACTTC. Translating it yields CASSPSGGGIGQETQYF.

This clonotype showed up just a few times. The gene calls are TRBV30 and TRBJ2-7; D uncertain. CDR1 and CDR2 (germline): GTSNPN, SVGIG (reference sequence). This CDR3 has 15 residues. Trimming took off 0 bases at V and 3 bases at J, with 15 bases between the two ends. In DNA, the CDR3 is TGTGCCTGGAGTGTACTGGGCGAACTGATCTACGAGCAGTACTTC. This gives the protein CAWSVLGELIYEQYF.

This clonotype was counted at least ten times. The chain has TRBV2 and TRBJ2-5; TRBD2 aligns across 12 bases. The CDR3 runs to 16 residues. CDR1 and CDR2 from the germline V gene are SNHLY and FYNNEI. J lost 2 bases, V lost 6 bases, and 7 bases had no gene match. The CDR3 reads CASRLAGGRRQETQYF. CDR3 DNA: TGTGCCAGCAGACTAGCGGGGGGAAGGAGACAAGAGACCCAGTACTTC.

This clonotype was detected many times. The V gene is TRBV12-3 or TRBV12-4, the J gene TRBJ2-2; 8 bases are shared with TRBD2. The CDR3 has 18 amino acids. With V trimmed by 0 bases and J by 5 bases, 11 bases remained unmatched. The CDR3 nucleotides read TGTGCCAGCAGTTTAGCCTCCCTGGCGGGGGGAGTTACCGGGGAGCTGTTTTTT. Residues: CASSLASLAGGVTGELFF.

This clonotype came up many times. V and J are TRBV20-1 and TRBJ1-1; a weak D match, TRBD1 (6 bases). From germline, CDR1 is DFQATT and CDR2 SNEGSKA (reference sequence). CDR3 length: 13 amino acids. With 2 bases removed from V and 5 bases from J, the gap between germline ends came to 12 bases. The CDR3 protein is CSARSGGETEAFF. The CDR3 nucleotides read TGCAGTGCTAGATCGGGGGGCGAGACTGAAGCTTTCTTT.

Notes on this clonotype: A much bigger clone sits one base away, suggesting this may be a read error. The rearrangement joins TRBV15 to TRBJ2-5; D is uncertain. The CDR3 spans 14 residues. From germline, CDR1 is LNHNV and CDR2 YYDKDF (reference sequence). The CDR3 DNA is TGTGCCGCCAGCAGAGCTACAACCCAAGAGACCCAGTACTTC. It yields the protein CAASRATTQETQYF. The variable domain in full, with the rest retrieved from reference TRBV15 and TRBJ2-5, is DAMVIQNPRYQVTQFGKPVTLSCSQTLNHNVMYWYQQKSSQAPKLLFHYYDKDFNNEADTPDNFQSRRPNTSFCFLDIRSPGLGDTAMYLCAASRATTQETQYFGPGTRLLVL.

This chain uses TRBV15 with TRBJ1-1; D is unclear. Germline CDR1 is LNHNV and CDR2 is YYDKDF (reference sequence). V dropped 8 bases and J dropped 2 bases, with 9 bases sitting between them. This CDR3 is 12 amino acids long. Here the CDR3 DNA reads TGTGCCACCTCTACTATCAACACTGAAGCTTTCTTT. Amino acids: CATSTINTEAFF.

This clonotype was counted ten times or more. A much larger clone differs by one base, so this may be a read error. The rearrangement joins TRBV28 to TRBJ1-3, with a possible D match to TRBD1 (5 bases). Germline V gene data show CDR1 as MDHEN and CDR2 as SYDVKM. The CDR3 totals 15 residues. This CDR3 is CASSLWGRRQDTICF. The DNA for the CDR3 is TGTGCCAGCAGTTTATGGGGCAGGCGGCAGGACACCATATGTTTT.

At least ten counts were recorded for this clonotype. The chain links TRBV6-1 to TRBJ1-1; the D is unclear. The V gene's germline CDR1 is MNHNS and CDR2 SASEGT. The CDR3 runs 14 residues. Trimming removed 1 base from V and 9 bases from J, with 15 bases in between. CDR3 in DNA: TGTGCCAGCAGTGAAGAAAAGTTGCCCAGCCAAGCTTTCTTT. This translates into CASSEEKLPSQAFF.

The rearrangement uses TRBV4-2 and TRBJ2-2; the match to TRBD2 covers 8 bases. Germline V CDR1 and CDR2: LGHNA, YNFKEQ. Germline trimming cut 4 bases from V and 9 bases from J; bases unmatched to any gene: 22. The CDR3 length is 19 residues. The CDR3 reads CASSPGGAELAALGWELFF. CDR3 sequence (DNA): TGTGCCAGCAGCCCGGGGGGAGCTGAACTAGCGGCCTTGGGCTGGGAGCTGTTTTTT.

This clonotype was counted a few times. Just one base apart from a much larger clone, this may be a read error. The J gene is TRBJ1-1, the V gene TRBV6-1; no clear D. This CDR3 has 12 residues. Germline CDR1 reads MNHNS; CDR2 reads SASEGT. V shed 1 base and J shed 4 bases, with 4 bases lying between them. As DNA, the CDR3 is TGTGCCAGCAGTGAAGTGGCCACTGAAGCTTTCTTT. Encoded protein: CASSEVATEAFF.

This clonotype was seen many times. The chain uses TRBV6-1 and TRBJ2-5, with D perhaps matching TRBD2 (5 bases). Germline V gene sequence: CDR1 MNHNS, CDR2 SASEGT. V shed 6 bases and J shed 3 bases, with 8 bases lying between them. The CDR3 length is 12 residues. CDR3: CASSPGKETQYF. Here the CDR3 DNA reads TGTGCCAGCAGCCCGGGGAAAGAGACCCAGTACTTC.

This clonotype was seen many times. The chain recombines TRBV29-1 with TRBJ1-1; 7 bases fit TRBD1. CDR1 is SQVTM, CDR2 ANQGSEA, per germline. The V gene end was trimmed by 6 bases and the J gene end by 7 bases; junction bases not matched to a gene: 11. The CDR3 covers 13 residues. The CDR3 DNA reads TGCAGCGTACAGGGGATTACAAGGGATGAAGCTTTCTTT. Its protein is CSVQGITRDEAFF. The full variable domain, its missing parts supplied by reference TRBV29-1 and TRBJ1-1, is SAVISQKPSRDICQRGTSLTIQCQVDSQVTMMFWYRQQPGQSLTLIATANQGSEATYESGFVIDKFPISRPNLTFSTLTVSNMSPEDSSIYLCSVQGITRDEAFFGQGTRLTVV.

Ten or more counts support this clonotype. The gene calls are TRBV19 and TRBJ1-5; 8 nucleotides agree with TRBD1. Germline trimming cut 4 bases from V and 2 bases from J; bases unmatched to any gene: 4. The germline V gene encodes CDR1 LNHDA and CDR2 SQIVND (reference sequence). The length of the CDR3 is 15 residues. In DNA, the CDR3 is TGTGCCAGTAGTACGACGGGACAGGGCAATCAGCCCCAGCATTTT. Encoded protein: CASSTTGQGNQPQHF.

This clonotype was seen ten or more times. This chain uses TRBV6-2 or TRBV6-3 with TRBJ1-2; D is possibly TRBD1 (5 bases). The germline V gene encodes CDR1 MNHEY and CDR2 SVGEGT. This CDR3 is 15 amino acids long. V lost 1 base, J lost 4 bases, and 13 bases lay in between. In DNA, the CDR3 is TGTGCCAGCAGTTACTGGGGACGGACAATCTATGGCTACACCTTC. Translated: CASSYWGRTIYGYTF.

This clonotype was picked up many times. V usage is TRBV10-3 and J usage is TRBJ1-1; D may be TRBD1 (6 bases). V was trimmed by 7 bases and J by 4 bases, leaving 16 bases between them. Germline V gene sequence: CDR1 ENHRY, CDR2 SYGVKD. The CDR3 extends over 14 amino acids. This chain's CDR3 is CAIKRADSLTEAFF. The CDR3 DNA is TGTGCCATCAAGAGAGCGGACAGTCTCACTGAAGCTTTCTTT.

As concerns this clonotype: At one end, the junction sequence differs from germline, possibly due to a read error. The chain combines TRBV12-5 with TRBJ1-1, with TRBD1 identical over 7 bases. CDR1 is LGHNT, CDR2 FRNRAP, per germline. This CDR3 has 15 amino acids. The CDR3 loop reads CVSGLATGQNTEAFF. For the CDR3, the DNA is TGTGTTAGTGGTCTCGCGACAGGGCAAAACACTGAAGCTTTCTTT. Full variable domain (remainder filled in from reference TRBV12-5 and TRBJ1-1): DARVTQTPRHKVTEMGQEVTMRCQPILGHNTVFWYRQTMMQGLELLAYFRNRAPLDDSGMPKDRFSAEMPDATLATLKIQPSEPRDSAVYFCVSGLATGQNTEAFFGQGTRLTVV.

This clonotype has just a few counts. V is TRBV9 and J is TRBJ1-1; D unresolved. The germline V and J ends were trimmed by 0 bases and 4 bases, with 10 bases remaining between them. Germline CDR1 SGDLS, CDR2 YYNGEE. The CDR3 is made up of 14 amino acids. The CDR3 sequence is CASSVGRDFTEAFF. In DNA form, the CDR3 reads TGTGCCAGCAGCGTAGGTAGGGATTTCACTGAAGCTTTCTTT.

This clonotype was counted many times. This sequence joins TRBV6-2 or TRBV6-3 and TRBJ2-7, with D unresolved. Germline V gives CDR1 MNHEY, CDR2 SVGEGT. The CDR3 sequence is 14 residues long. V lost 0 bases and J 10 bases, leaving 16 bases between the germline ends. CDR3 loop: CASSYSTRTVAQYF. In DNA, the CDR3 is TGTGCCAGCAGTTACTCGACTCGGACGGTGGCACAGTACTTC.

This clonotype was picked up many times. The V gene is TRBV6-5, the J gene TRBJ2-2; D unresolved. The CDR3 runs to 13 residues. Trimming removed 1 base from V and 8 bases from J, with 8 bases in between. Germline V gene data show CDR1 as MNHEY and CDR2 as SVGAGI. CDR3 protein: CASSYLLTGELFF. DNA for the CDR3: TGTGCCAGCAGTTACTTGCTAACAGGGGAGCTGTTTTTT.

This chain joins TRBV6-5 and TRBJ2-2, with 12 bases identical to TRBD1. Germline CDR1 and CDR2: MNHEY and SVGAGI. With 2 bases clipped from V and 5 bases from J, the junction kept 6 bases outside the gene matches. The CDR3 covers 17 residues. CDR3 amino acids: CASSYTGTGGWTGELFF. The CDR3 coding sequence is TGTGCCAGCAGTTACACGGGGACAGGGGGCTGGACCGGGGAGCTGTTTTTT.

This clonotype was seen a handful of times. The missing conserved phenylalanine or tryptophan at the end of this CDR3 makes a read error likely. V gene TRBV27 combines with J gene TRBJ2-2; 9 bases map to TRBD1. Unmatched junction bases numbered 9, after V lost 3 bases and J lost 7 bases. The CDR3 consists of 16 residues. Germline V gene data show CDR1 as MNHEY and CDR2 as SMNVEV (reference sequence). The CDR3 nucleotides are TGTGCCAGCAGTTTCTCTTGGACAGGGGAAGGCGGGGAGCTGTTTCTT. It is translated as CASSFSWTGEGGELFL.